These 11 T cell receptor beta chains share one sample of origin, sequenced in a study of T cell responses to AZD1222 COVID-19 vaccine. Assay: immunoSEQ multiplex PCR; the TCRdb copy retains only in-frame clones and omits some. The table includes around 150,000 clones, approximately 90% detected once. The starting material was peripheral blood, obtained 28 days after the second AZD1222 dose. The receptor set was obtained from an adult who received the AZD1222 COVID-19 vaccine.

The chain is built from TRBV7-2 and TRBJ2-1; a weak D match, TRBD2 (5 bases). Germline CDR1 SGHTA, CDR2 FQGNSA. V lost 1 base and J lost 10, with 11 bases in between. The CDR3 contains 13 residues. The CDR3 region has the DNA TGTGCCAGCAGCTTAGTCTCCGGGAAAGAGCAGTTCTTC. This gives the protein CASSLVSGKEQFF.

CDR3 sequence: CASSMGQGSGNTIYF. CDR3 in DNA: TGCGCCAGCAGCATGGGACAGGGTTCTGGAAACACCATATATTTT. This chain connects TRBV4-1 to TRBJ1-3; 9 bases map to TRBD1. The ends lost 5 bases at V and 1 base at J; junction bases unmatched: 3. Per germline, CDR1 MGHRA and CDR2 YSYEKL. The CDR3 has 15 residues.

The chain is built from TRBV28 and TRBJ1-5; D unresolved. The germline V gene has CDR1 MDHEN and CDR2 SYDVKM. Trimming cost V 9 bases and J 2 bases, with 11 bases left between them. This CDR3 is built from 13 residues. Here the CDR3 DNA reads TGTGCCAGTTACGCACGGCGCAATCAGCCCCAGCATTTT. This sequence encodes CASYARRNQPQHF.

The V and J genes are TRBV7-9 and TRBJ1-1; D is unclear. V gave up 7 bases and J gave up 1 base, with 16 bases separating them. Per germline, CDR1 SEHNR and CDR2 FQNEAQ (reference sequence). CDR3 length: 15 residues. This CDR3 reads CASTLVPGGNTEAFF. The CDR3 DNA reads as TGTGCCAGCACCTTGGTTCCTGGAGGGAACACTGAAGCTTTCTTT.

The gene calls are TRBV7-2 and TRBJ2-7; TRBD2 matches at 8 bases. V shed 3 bases, J shed 2 bases, and the junction held 3 bases outside the gene matches. The CDR3 is made up of 14 amino acids. Germline CDR1 is SGHTA and CDR2 is FQGNSA. The CDR3 loop reads CASSFSGTTYEQYF. CDR3 bases: TGTGCCAGCAGCTTTAGCGGGACCACCTACGAGCAGTACTTC.

On this clone itself: The CDR3 does not close with the conserved phenylalanine or tryptophan, likely indicating a read error. No DNA is shown, since the ends of the CDR3 on it are uncertain; the CDR3 is the one TCRdb lists. The chain joins TRBV9 to TRBJ2-7. The CDR3 spans 12 amino acids, including both terminal residues. CDR1 SGDLS and CDR2 YYNGEE come from the germline V gene. The CDR3: CASSGGTAQVNL.

This clone has just a few counts. The V and J genes are TRBV5-1 and TRBJ1-1; D is uncertain. V was shortened by 1 base and J by 2 bases, with 6 bases between the two germline ends. This CDR3 contains 13 residues. CDR1 and CDR2 (germline): SGHRS, YFSETQ. The CDR3 DNA follows: TGCGCCAGCAGCTTGAACCTAAACACTGAAGCTTTCTTT. Its protein product is CASSLNLNTEAFF. The full variable domain, rest sourced from reference TRBV5-1 and TRBJ1-1, is KAGVTQTPRYLIKTRGQQVTLSCSPISGHRSVSWYQQTPGQGLQFLFEYFSETQRNKGNFPGRFSGRQFSNSRSEMNVSTLELGDSALYLCASSLNLNTEAFFGQGTRLTVV.

V is TRBV12-3 or TRBV12-4 and J is TRBJ1-6; tentatively, D is TRBD1 (5 bases). V was clipped by 4 bases and J by 12 bases, with 13 bases between them. This CDR3 comprises 13 residues. This CDR3 reads CASSYGGVGPLHF. The CDR3 bases are TGTGCCAGCAGTTACGGGGGGGTTGGACCCCTCCACTTT.

The rearrangement links TRBV19 to TRBJ1-2; D is ambiguous. This CDR3 comprises 11 residues. The germline gives CDR1 LNHDA, CDR2 SQIVND (reference sequence). The V and J ends lost 4 bases and 8 bases respectively, with 8 bases between them. This chain's CDR3 is CASSTRRGYTF. The CDR3 bases are TGTGCCAGTAGTACGAGAAGAGGCTACACCTTC. Together with reference TRBV19 and TRBJ1-2, the CDR3 gives the full variable domain: DGGITQSPKYLFRKEGQNVTLSCEQNLNHDAMYWYRQDPGQGLRLIYYSQIVNDFQKGDIAEGYSVSREKKESFPLTVTSAQKNPTAFYLCASSTRRGYTFGSGTRLTVV.

In its sample, this clone was seen once. This sequence joins TRBV27 and TRBJ1-3, with D unclear. The ends were cut back, 4 bases at V and 2 bases at J, with 9 bases in the middle. Germline V lookup: CDR1 MNHEY, CDR2 SMNVEV (reference sequence). The CDR3 has 14 residues. As DNA, the CDR3 is TGTGCCAGCAGTTCGAAATACCCTGGAAACACCATATATTTT. Its translation: CASSSKYPGNTIYF.

This chain connects TRBV4-2 to TRBJ2-1; 10 nucleotides align to TRBD2. CDR1 is LGHNA and CDR2 is YNFKEQ in the germline V gene. Trimming took 1 base from V and 0 from J; bases not matched to a gene: 12. The CDR3 runs 20 residues. CDR3 residues: CASSQARGLAEPSSYNEQFF. The CDR3 nucleotides are TGTGCCAGCAGCCAAGCCCGAGGACTAGCGGAACCGAGCTCCTACAATGAGCAGTTCTTC.